Listed below are T cell receptor beta chains from one sample, sequenced in a study of shared clonotypes between healthy human individuals. The method was immunoSEQ multiplex PCR; TCRdb's version includes in-frame clones alone and lacks a portion of them. The repertoire holds around 83,000 clones, with about 61% as singletons. The sample comprised memory CD8+ T cells sorted from blood. The receptors were gathered from a man in his thirties or forties in good health. The CDR3 runs from the conserved cysteine through the conserved F or W. Each record gives: J gene, D gene, V gene, clone size, CDR3 DNA, CDR3 protein. A D gene is named only where the DNA matches it firmly. Not every row has a clone size; where given, it reads once, few, many or a size class.

J gene: TRBJ2-3
D gene: TRBD2
V gene: TRBV28
clone size: .
CDR3 DNA: TGTGCCAGCAGTTTTCCGACTAGCGGAGTTGATACAGATACGCAGTATTTT
CDR3 protein: CASSFPTSGVDTDTQYF

J gene: TRBJ2-1
D gene: TRBD2
V gene: TRBV4-3
clone size: many
CDR3 DNA: TGCGCCAGCAGCCAAGGACTAGCGGGAGGGTACAATGAGCAGTTCTTC
CDR3 protein: CASSQGLAGGYNEQFF

J gene: TRBJ2-5
D gene: TRBD2
V gene: TRBV7-8
clone size: .
CDR3 DNA: TGTGCCAGCAGCCTCTGGGGGGGCCAAGAGACCCAGTACTTC
CDR3 protein: CASSLWGGQETQYF

J gene: TRBJ1-1
D gene: .
V gene: TRBV9
clone size: .
CDR3 DNA: TGTGCCAGCAGCGTAGTGGCAGGTGAAGCTTTCTTT
CDR3 protein: CASSVVAGEAFF

J gene: TRBJ2-5
D gene: .
V gene: TRBV27
clone size: few
CDR3 DNA: TGTGCCAGCAGTTTTAGGGAGACCCAGTACTTC
CDR3 protein: CASSFRETQYF

J gene: TRBJ1-1
D gene: .
V gene: TRBV11-2
clone size: few
CDR3 DNA: TGTGCCAGCAGCTTAGGAGGCTTAGAAGCTTTCTTT
CDR3 protein: CASSLGGLEAFF

J gene: TRBJ1-4
D gene: .
V gene: TRBV9
clone size: .
CDR3 DNA: TGTGCCAGCGAAGCTTCAGTCGGTAGTGAAAAACTGTTTTTT
CDR3 protein: CASEASVGSEKLFF

J gene: TRBJ2-3
D gene: TRBD1
V gene: TRBV2
clone size: .
CDR3 DNA: TGTGCCAGCAAGGACAGGGGGGGCACAGATACGCAGTATTTT
CDR3 protein: CASKDRGGTDTQYF

J gene: TRBJ2-3
D gene: TRBD2
V gene: TRBV6-4
clone size: .
CDR3 DNA: TGTGCCAGCAGTGCGTCGGCTAGCGGGGCAGATACGCAGTATTTT
CDR3 protein: CASSASASGADTQYF

J gene: TRBJ1-2
D gene: .
V gene: TRBV30
clone size: .
CDR3 DNA: TGTGCCTGGAGCTGGTACTATGGCTACACCTTC
CDR3 protein: CAWSWYYGYTF

J gene: TRBJ1-5
D gene: .
V gene: TRBV9
clone size: few
CDR3 DNA: TGTGCCAGCAGCGACGGACGGCGGCCCCAGCATTTT
CDR3 protein: CASSDGRRPQHF

J gene: TRBJ2-5
D gene: TRBD2
V gene: TRBV7-2
clone size: .
CDR3 DNA: TGTGCCAGCAGCGATGGGACTAGCGGGAGGAACACCCAGTACTTC
CDR3 protein: CASSDGTSGRNTQYF

J gene: TRBJ1-4
D gene: .
V gene: TRBV10-2
clone size: .
CDR3 DNA: TGCGCCACCGTGGACAGATCGAGTCCTAATGAAAAACTGTTTTTT
CDR3 protein: CATVDRSSPNEKLFF

J gene: TRBJ2-1
D gene: .
V gene: TRBV10-3
clone size: .
CDR3 DNA: TGTGCCATCAGTGAACTCACCTCCTACAATGAGCAGTTCTTC
CDR3 protein: CAISELTSYNEQFF

J gene: TRBJ2-5
D gene: TRBD1
V gene: TRBV5-1
clone size: .
CDR3 DNA: TGCGCCAGCAGCATCGGGACAGGGGGCGCAGAGACCCAGTACTTC
CDR3 protein: CASSIGTGGAETQYF

J gene: TRBJ2-6
D gene: .
V gene: TRBV5-5
clone size: many
CDR3 DNA: TGTGCCAGCAGCTTGTCGTATTCCTCTGGGGCCAACGTCCTGACTTTC
CDR3 protein: CASSLSYSSGANVLTF

J gene: TRBJ1-1
D gene: .
V gene: TRBV4-3
clone size: .
CDR3 DNA: TGCGCCAGCAGCCAAGAACAGGAGGGGAACACTGAAGCTTTCTTT
CDR3 protein: CASSQEQEGNTEAFF

J gene: TRBJ2-3
D gene: .
V gene: TRBV5-6
clone size: .
CDR3 DNA: TGTGCCAGCAGCTTGTGGTGGGAGGCCACAGATACGCAGTATTTT
CDR3 protein: CASSLWWEATDTQYF

J gene: TRBJ2-7
D gene: TRBD1
V gene: TRBV10-3
clone size: .
CDR3 DNA: TGTGCCATCAGGGTGACAGGGGGGGCCTACGAGCAGTACTTC
CDR3 protein: CAIRVTGGAYEQYF

J gene: TRBJ2-7
D gene: .
V gene: TRBV28
clone size: .
CDR3 DNA: TGTGCCAGCAGTTTCCCTACAGGGCCTCGAACATACGAGCAGTACTTC
CDR3 protein: CASSFPTGPRTYEQYF

J gene: TRBJ2-7
D gene: .
V gene: TRBV4-1
clone size: once
CDR3 DNA: TGCGCCAGCAGCCAAGTAAGCTCCTACGAGCAGTACTTC
CDR3 protein: CASSQVSSYEQYF

J gene: TRBJ2-5
D gene: .
V gene: TRBV9
clone size: few
CDR3 DNA: TGTGCCAGCAGCGTAGAAATGCGGGGTCAAGAGACCCAGTACTTC
CDR3 protein: CASSVEMRGQETQYF

J gene: TRBJ2-3
D gene: .
V gene: TRBV29-1
clone size: few
CDR3 DNA: TGCAGCGTTGATCCGGCAGATACGCAGTATTTT
CDR3 protein: CSVDPADTQYF

J gene: TRBJ1-1
D gene: TRBD1
V gene: TRBV28
clone size: .
CDR3 DNA: TGTGCCAGCAGTTTGATACCGGGACAGGGGGCTGAAGCTTTCTTT
CDR3 protein: CASSLIPGQGAEAFF

J gene: TRBJ2-2
D gene: TRBD1
V gene: TRBV2
clone size: .
CDR3 DNA: TGTGCCGGTAGGGGGCAGGGGGCCACCGGGGAGCTGTTTTTT
CDR3 protein: CAGRGQGATGELFF

J gene: TRBJ2-7
D gene: .
V gene: TRBV7-2
clone size: .
CDR3 DNA: TGTGCCAGCAGCTTACCAACCTACGAGCAGTACTTC
CDR3 protein: CASSLPTYEQYF

J gene: TRBJ2-3
D gene: TRBD2
V gene: TRBV6-6
clone size: .
CDR3 DNA: TGTGCCAGCAGTTTCAGACTAGCCCTGGATACGCAGTATTTT
CDR3 protein: CASSFRLALDTQYF

J gene: TRBJ1-2
D gene: .
V gene: TRBV7-2
clone size: .
CDR3 DNA: TGTGCCAGCAGCCGGACAGTTAACTATGGCTACACCTTC
CDR3 protein: CASSRTVNYGYTF

J gene: TRBJ1-5
D gene: .
V gene: TRBV23-1
clone size: many
CDR3 DNA: TGCGCCAGCAGTCAATCAGGTGATTTTCAGCCCCAGCATTTT
CDR3 protein: CASSQSGDFQPQHF

J gene: TRBJ2-3
D gene: .
V gene: TRBV4-2
clone size: once
CDR3 DNA: TGTGCCAGCAGCCAAGACCCGGGAGGCACAGATACGCAGTATTTT
CDR3 protein: CASSQDPGGTDTQYF

J gene: TRBJ1-1
D gene: .
V gene: TRBV7-7
clone size: once
CDR3 DNA: TGTGCCAGCAGCTTAGGCGTCACTGAAGCTTTCTTT
CDR3 protein: CASSLGVTEAFF